Below are 9 T cell receptor beta chains sequenced from a single sample in a study of shared clonotypes between healthy human individuals. The naive CD8 subset, CD45RO-negative cells positively selected for CCR7, excluded terminally differentiated effector memory CD45RA+ cells. Profiling relied on immunoSEQ multiplex PCR, and the TCRdb table lists in-frame clones only, not all of them. The sample lists about 2.1 million clones; roughly 93% were seen once. The sample was naive CD8+ T cells from PBMCs. The source is a young man in good health. Some clones in this sample may be carry-over from other donors' samples.

The chain joins TRBV7-6 to TRBJ2-7; 8 bases map to TRBD1. Looked up from germline, CDR1 is SGHVS and CDR2 is FNYEAQ. The CDR3 contains 15 residues. J was trimmed by 4 bases and V by 0 bases; bases with no gene match: 5. The CDR3 reads CASSLAQGAAYEQYF. The DNA of the CDR3 is TGTGCCAGCAGCTTAGCGCAGGGGGCAGCGTACGAGCAGTACTTC. Based on the CDR3 plus reference TRBV7-6 and TRBJ2-7, the full variable domain is GAGVSQSPRYKVTKRGQDVALRCDPISGHVSLYWYRQALGQGPEFLTYFNYEAQQDKSGLPNDRFSAERPEGSISTLTIQRTEQRDSAMYRCASSLAQGAAYEQYFGPGTRLTVT.

This clone showed up just a few times. The rearrangement uses TRBV27 and TRBJ1-1, with D unresolved. Trimming stripped 6 bases from V and 0 bases from J, with 5 bases between. The CDR3 totals 12 residues. Germline loops: CDR1 MNHEY, CDR2 SMNVEV (reference sequence). The CDR3 DNA reads as TGTGCCAGCAGGCACATGAACACTGAAGCTTTCTTT. Its translation is CASRHMNTEAFF.

The genes are TRBV19 and TRBJ1-1, with D perhaps TRBD1 (5 bases). Germline loops: CDR1 LNHDA, CDR2 SQIVND (reference sequence). V was cut by 9 bases and J by 10 bases, with 21 bases left in between. There are 13 residues in the CDR3. The CDR3 spells CASMGPPEVGAFF. The DNA for the CDR3 is TGTGCCAGCATGGGACCGCCTGAGGTAGGAGCTTTCTTT.

The chain uses TRBV9 and TRBJ2-1; D call uncertain. CDR3 length: 13 amino acids. The V end lost 2 bases, the J end lost 7 bases, and 10 bases lay between the germline ends. Germline V gene sequence: CDR1 SGDLS, CDR2 YYNGEE. CDR3 sequence: CASSVLTENEQFF. The CDR3 DNA reads TGTGCCAGCAGCGTCTTGACTGAGAATGAGCAGTTCTTC.

This chain joins TRBV30 and TRBJ2-1; D possibly uses TRBD1 or TRBD2 (5 bases each). V lost 4 bases and J 4 bases, leaving 20 bases between the germline ends. The CDR3 is made up of 16 amino acids. In germline, CDR1 is GTSNPN, CDR2 SVGIG (reference sequence). The CDR3 bases are TGTGCCTGGAATACGGGACCTCCAGTACTTTACAATGAGCAGTTCTTC. Translation gives CAWNTGPPVLYNEQFF.

This chain joins TRBV7-7 and TRBJ2-7; 12 bases map to TRBD2. Germline V gene data show CDR1 as SSHAT and CDR2 as FNYEAQ (reference sequence). CDR3 size: 18 residues. V gave up 5 bases and J gave up 6 bases; unmatched junction bases: 17. As DNA, the CDR3 is TGTGCCAGCAGCCCAAGCGGACTAGCGGGGCGAACTACCGGCGAGCAGTACTTC. Residues: CASSPSGLAGRTTGEQYF.

On this clone itself: The same CDR3 can be traced to other DNA sequences in this sample. This chain connects TRBV10-3 to TRBJ2-5; D unresolved. CDR3 size: 15 residues. V lost 4 bases, J lost 2 bases, and 14 bases lay in between. The germline V gene has CDR1 ENHRY and CDR2 SYGVKD. This CDR3 reads CAISGTLNKQETQYF. The CDR3, as DNA: TGTGCCATCAGTGGCACTTTGAACAAACAAGAGACCCAGTACTTC.

The gene calls are TRBV7-9 and TRBJ2-7; 8 bases are shared with TRBD1. This CDR3 has 15 residues. Trimming took 0 bases from V and 5 from J; bases not matched to a gene: 6. Germline CDR1 reads SEHNR; CDR2 reads FQNEAQ (reference sequence). The CDR3 coding sequence is TGTGCCAGCAGCTTAGCTAGGGACAGGTATGACGAGCAGTACTTC. Its protein is CASSLARDRYDEQYF.

Concerning this clone: A junction boundary mismatches the germline segment, possibly from a read error. The chain joins TRBV25-1 to TRBJ2-7; 7 positions match TRBD1. This CDR3 contains 11 residues. Germline CDR1 and CDR2: MGHDK and SYGVNS. The chain's CDR3 is CASSESGQARF. The CDR3 DNA reads TGTGCCAGCAGTGAATCCGGACAGGCGCGCTTC.